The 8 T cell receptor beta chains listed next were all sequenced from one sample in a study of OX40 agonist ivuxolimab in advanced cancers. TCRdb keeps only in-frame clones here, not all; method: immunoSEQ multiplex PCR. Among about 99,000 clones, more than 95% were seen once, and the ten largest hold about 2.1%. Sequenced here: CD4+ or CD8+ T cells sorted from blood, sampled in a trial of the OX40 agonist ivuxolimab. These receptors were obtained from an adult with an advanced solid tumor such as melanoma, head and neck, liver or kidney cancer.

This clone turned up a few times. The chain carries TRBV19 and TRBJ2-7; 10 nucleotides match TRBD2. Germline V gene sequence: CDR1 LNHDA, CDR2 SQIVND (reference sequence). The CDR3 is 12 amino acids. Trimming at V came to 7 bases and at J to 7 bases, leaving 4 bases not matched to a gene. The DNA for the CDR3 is TGTGCCAGTACAGCGGGAGGGGGTGAGCAGTACTTC. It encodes CASTAGGGEQYF.

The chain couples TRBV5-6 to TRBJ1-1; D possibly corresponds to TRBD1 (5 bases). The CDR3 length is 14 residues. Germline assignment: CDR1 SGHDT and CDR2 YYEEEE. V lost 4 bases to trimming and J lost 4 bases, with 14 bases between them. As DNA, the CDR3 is TGTGCCAGCAGCCGACGAGCGAGGGGCACTGAAGCTTTCTTT. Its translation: CASSRRARGTEAFF.

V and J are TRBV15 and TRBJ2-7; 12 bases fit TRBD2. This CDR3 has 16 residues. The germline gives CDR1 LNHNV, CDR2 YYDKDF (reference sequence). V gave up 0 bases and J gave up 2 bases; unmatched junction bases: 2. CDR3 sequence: CATSRDWTSGTYEQYF. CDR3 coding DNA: TGTGCCACCAGCAGAGACTGGACTAGCGGGACCTACGAGCAGTACTTC.

CDR3 in amino acids: CASRGAGEATQYF. For the CDR3, the DNA is TGTGCCAGCAGAGGAGCGGGAGAGGCTACGCAGTATTTT. The chain is built from TRBV7-3 and TRBJ2-3, with TRBD2 matching over 8 bases. Losses at the gene ends were 6 bases for V and 8 bases for J; bases not matched to a gene: 7. Germline-derived CDR1 and CDR2 are SGHTA and FQGTGA. The CDR3 spans 13 residues.

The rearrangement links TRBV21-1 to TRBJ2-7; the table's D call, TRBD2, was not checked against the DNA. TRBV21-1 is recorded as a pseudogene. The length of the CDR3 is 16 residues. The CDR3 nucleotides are TGTGCCAGCGGGTGGGATCGGGGGAGAGGGTCCTACGAGCAGTACTTC. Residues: CASGWDRGRGSYEQYF.

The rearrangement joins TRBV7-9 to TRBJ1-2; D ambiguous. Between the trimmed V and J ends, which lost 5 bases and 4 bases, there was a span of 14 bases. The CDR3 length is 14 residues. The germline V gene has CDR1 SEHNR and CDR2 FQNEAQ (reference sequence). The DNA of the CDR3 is TGTGCCAGCAGCCCCGAGGGCCTTTTCTATGGCTACACCTTC. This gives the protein CASSPEGLFYGYTF.

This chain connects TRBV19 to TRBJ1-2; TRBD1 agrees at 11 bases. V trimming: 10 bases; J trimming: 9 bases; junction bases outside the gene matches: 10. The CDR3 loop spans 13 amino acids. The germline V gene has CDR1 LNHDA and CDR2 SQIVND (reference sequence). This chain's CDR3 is CATQGDRGESYTF. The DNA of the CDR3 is TGTGCCACCCAGGGGGACAGGGGGGAGAGCTACACCTTC. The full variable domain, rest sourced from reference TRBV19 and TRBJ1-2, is DGGITQSPKYLFRKEGQNVTLSCEQNLNHDAMYWYRQDPGQGLRLIYYSQIVNDFQKGDIAEGYSVSREKKESFPLTVTSAQKNPTAFYLCATQGDRGESYTFGSGTRLTVV.

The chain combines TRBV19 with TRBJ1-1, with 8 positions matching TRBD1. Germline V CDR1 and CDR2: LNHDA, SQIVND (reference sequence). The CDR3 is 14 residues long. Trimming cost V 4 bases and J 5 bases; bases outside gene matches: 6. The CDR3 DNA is TGTGCCAGTAGTACAGGACAGGGAAGAACTGAAGCTTTCTTT. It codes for CASSTGQGRTEAFF.